This T cell receptor beta chain was sequenced for a study of OX40 agonist ivuxolimab in advanced cancers. Background on the study: Males comprised 70% to 85% of the group, whose mean age was approximately 60 years (range about 23 to 80).

Regarding the study as a whole: Average numbers of expanded clones were greater in CD8+ T cells than in CD4+.

Germline CDR1 and CDR2: SGHTA and FQGTGA. This CDR3 contains 14 residues. The germline V and J ends were trimmed by 7 bases and 0 bases, with 11 bases remaining between them. As concerns this clone: Antigen: not known.

The table came from immunoSEQ multiplex PCR; TCRdb's copy has only in-frame clones and leaves some out. Of roughly 20,000 clones detected, approximately 84% appear once; the ten largest clones hold roughly 3.8%. This receptor was obtained from an adult with an advanced solid tumor such as melanoma, head and neck, liver or kidney cancer. The chain uses TRBV7-3 and TRBJ2-3; TRBD2 is a possible D gene (6 bases). This specimen consisted of CD4+ or CD8+ T cells sorted from blood, obtained in a trial of the OX40 agonist ivuxolimab. CDR3 protein: CASNPGESTDTQYF. CDR3 DNA sequence: TGTGCCAGCAACCCGGGAGAGAGCACAGATACGCAGTATTTT.